This T cell receptor beta chain was identified during a study of blood T cell repertoires in COVID-19. Germline V gene sequence: CDR1 MDHEN, CDR2 SYDVKM. Trimming removed 11 bases at V and 5 bases at J, with 21 bases between. The CDR3 covers 15 residues. Profiled with immunoSEQ multiplex PCR; TCRdb holds only in-frame clones, not every one. The repertoire holds nearly 60,000 clones, 85% seen once, with roughly 4.5% in the top ten. Sequenced material: peripheral blood. The V gene is TRBV28, the J gene TRBJ2-2; a weak D match, TRBD1 (5 bases). The sequence derives from a man between 40 and 49 years old with active COVID-19. The CDR3 loop reads CASRSHQGWTGELFF. DNA for the CDR3: TGTGCCTCTCGCTCCCATCAGGGATGGACCGGGGAGCTGTTTTTT.